A selection of T cell receptor beta chains follows, all from one sample in a study of blood T cell repertoires in COVID-19. Repertoires were generated with immunoSEQ multiplex PCR, while TCRdb's copy carries only in-frame clones and drops some. The sample shows 260,000 or so clones, around 83% of them seen only once. Sequencing used peripheral blood. Receptor source: a man older than 75 with acute or convalescent COVID-19. The CDR3 runs from the conserved cysteine through the conserved F or W. D genes are given only for firm matches. Where a row states a size, it is once, few, many or the class of an expanded clone; other rows omit it.

J: TRBJ2-2
V: TRBV29-1
size: .
D: TRBD2
DNA: TGCAGCATCGGGACTAGAGACGCCGGGGAGCTGTTTTTT
CDR3: CSIGTRDAGELFF

J: TRBJ2-7
V: TRBV3-1/TRBV3-2
size: .
D: .
DNA: TGTGCCAGCAGCCAAGCTGGAGGGGAATACGAGCAGTACTTC
CDR3: CASSQAGGEYEQYF

J: TRBJ2-1
V: TRBV5-1
size: .
D: TRBD2
DNA: TGCGCCAGCAGCTTGGCTAGCGGGGGCTACAATGAGCAGTTCTTC
CDR3: CASSLASGGYNEQFF

J: TRBJ1-5
V: TRBV28
size: many
D: .
DNA: TGTGCCAGCAGCCGACAGGCCAATCAGCCCCAGCATTTT
CDR3: CASSRQANQPQHF

J: TRBJ2-2
V: TRBV5-1
size: .
D: TRBD2
DNA: TGCGCCAGCAGCTTAGGGACTAAGAACACCGGGGAGCTGTTTTTT
CDR3: CASSLGTKNTGELFF

J: TRBJ1-5
V: TRBV21-1
size: .
D: .
DNA: TGTGCCAGCAGCTCCTCGCCGGGAGGGGGCCATCAGCCCCAGCATTTT
CDR3: CASSSSPGGGHQPQHF

J: TRBJ1-4
V: TRBV11-2
size: many
D: .
DNA: TGTGCCAGCAGCGAATCGTCCTACCATGAAAAACTGTTTTTT
CDR3: CASSESSYHEKLFF

J: TRBJ1-6
V: TRBV21-1
size: .
D: .
DNA: TGTGCCACTACGGGTTTGAAGTTAATTAATTCACCCCTCCACTTT
CDR3: CATTGLKLINSPLHF

J: TRBJ2-7
V: TRBV5-1
size: .
D: TRBD1
DNA: TGCGCCAGCAGCGGCCTCCCCGAGACAGGGGTATACGGCTACGAGCAGTACTTC
CDR3: CASSGLPETGVYGYEQYF

J: TRBJ2-3
V: TRBV6-5
size: .
D: .
DNA: TGTGCCAGCAGTTCAGGGGTTTTAAGGACAGATACGCAGTATTTT
CDR3: CASSSGVLRTDTQYF

J: TRBJ2-7
V: TRBV20-1
size: .
D: .
DNA: TGCAGTGCTAGTCAGGTGTCGTTCACGTACGAGCAGTACTTC
CDR3: CSASQVSFTYEQYF

J: TRBJ2-1
V: TRBV6-4
size: .
D: .
DNA: TGTGCCAGCAGTGGAGGGGGGGTAAGGACAGGGAGGATGCATGAGCAGTTCTTC
CDR3: CASSGGGVRTGRMHEQFF

J: TRBJ2-1
V: TRBV30
size: .
D: .
DNA: TGTGCCTGGAGGGGCGGGGTGAGCTCCTACAATGAGCAGTTCTTC
CDR3: CAWRGGVSSYNEQFF

J: TRBJ2-7
V: TRBV7-2
size: .
D: .
DNA: TGTGCCAGCAGCTTAGCGGAGCCGACAGGACCCTACGAGCAGTACTTC
CDR3: CASSLAEPTGPYEQYF

J: TRBJ2-7
V: TRBV11-2
size: .
D: .
DNA: TGTGCCAGCAGCCAAAGTCTGGACACCCACGAGCAGTACTTC
CDR3: CASSQSLDTHEQYF

J: TRBJ2-7
V: TRBV6-5
size: .
D: .
DNA: TGTGCCAGCAGCCGCCCATTAGAGCCGGTGCAGTACTTC
CDR3: CASSRPLEPVQYF

J: TRBJ2-7
V: TRBV6-5
size: once
D: TRBD2
DNA: TGTGCCAGCAGACTAGCGCCAAATCCTACGGAGCAGTACTTC
CDR3: CASRLAPNPTEQYF

J: TRBJ2-5
V: TRBV18
size: .
D: .
DNA: TGTGCCAGCTCACCACCGCCTAGCGCGCAAGAGACCCAGTACTTC
CDR3: CASSPPPSAQETQYF

J: TRBJ1-5
V: TRBV19
size: few
D: TRBD1
DNA: TGTGCCTCCGGGACAGCCTTTAGCAATCAGCCCCAGCATTTT
CDR3: CASGTAFSNQPQHF

J: TRBJ2-7
V: TRBV2
size: .
D: .
DNA: TGTGCCAGCAGTATCAGCTCCTACGAGCAGTACTTC
CDR3: CASSISSYEQYF

J: TRBJ2-7
V: TRBV19
size: once
D: TRBD1
DNA: TGTGCCAGTAGTATAGTGACAGGGGGTGAATACGAGCAGTACTTC
CDR3: CASSIVTGGEYEQYF

J: TRBJ2-7
V: TRBV7-2
size: .
D: TRBD2
DNA: TGTGCCAGCAGCCCTAGTAGCGGGGCCTCCTACGAGCAGTACTTC
CDR3: CASSPSSGASYEQYF

J: TRBJ1-6
V: TRBV30
size: .
D: .
DNA: TGTGCCTGGAGACAGGTCTATTCACCCCTCCACTTT
CDR3: CAWRQVYSPLHF

J: TRBJ2-5
V: TRBV2
size: .
D: TRBD2
DNA: TGTGCCCGTAGCGGGAGAGTTGCAGAGACCCAGTACTTC
CDR3: CARSGRVAETQYF

J: TRBJ2-7
V: TRBV28
size: few
D: TRBD1
DNA: TGTGCCAGCGCTATGGGACAGGGGAAAACCTACGAGCAGTACTTC
CDR3: CASAMGQGKTYEQYF

J: TRBJ1-5
V: TRBV19
size: .
D: .
DNA: TGTGCCAGTAGTATTCGCCAGGGGATGGGGCAGCCCCAGCATTTT
CDR3: CASSIRQGMGQPQHF

J: TRBJ2-1
V: TRBV7-3
size: .
D: TRBD2
DNA: TGTGCCAGCAGCCGGACTAGCGGGACTCCCCTTCGGAATGAGCAGTTCTTC
CDR3: CASSRTSGTPLRNEQFF

J: TRBJ2-7
V: TRBV11-2
size: .
D: .
DNA: TGTGCCAGCAGCCAGAGCCTAAGGGGCTTACAGTACTTC
CDR3: CASSQSLRGLQYF

J: TRBJ2-5
V: TRBV5-1
size: .
D: TRBD2
DNA: TGCGCCAGCAGCTTACCAACCGGGACTAACAAAGAGACCCAGTACTTC
CDR3: CASSLPTGTNKETQYF

J: TRBJ2-5
V: TRBV7-9
size: .
D: .
DNA: TGTGCCAGCAGCCGGGATTTGGAGACCCAGTACTTC
CDR3: CASSRDLETQYF

J: TRBJ1-5
V: TRBV30
size: .
D: TRBD1
DNA: TGTGCCTGGAGCCGAACAGGGACAGGGACTCAGCCCCAGCATTTT
CDR3: CAWSRTGTGTQPQHF

J: TRBJ1-3
V: TRBV7-2
size: .
D: .
DNA: TGTGCCAGCAGCTTAGGTCCCGGTTTAAACACCATATATTTT
CDR3: CASSLGPGLNTIYF

J: TRBJ2-7
V: TRBV24-1
size: .
D: TRBD2
DNA: TGTGCCACCAGTGATTCCACTAGCGGGATCTGGGAGCAGTACTTC
CDR3: CATSDSTSGIWEQYF

J: TRBJ2-1
V: TRBV10-2
size: .
D: TRBD2
DNA: TGCGCCAGCAGTGAGTCTATGGCGGGAGGAAACAATGAGCAGTTCTTC
CDR3: CASSESMAGGNNEQFF